This paragraph covers one T cell receptor (beta chain) sequence. Looked up from germline, CDR1 is MDHEN and CDR2 is SYDVKM. CDR3 size: 14 residues. V lost 3 bases and J lost 0, with 9 bases in between. Replicate PCRs from sorted subsets contained around 190 ng DNA, which is around 30,000 T cell genomes. Libraries were prepared by immunoSEQ multiplex PCR; TCRdb keeps only in-frame clonotypes and omits some of them. Of millions of clones in the sample, approximately 95% were seen once. HIV-negative, healthy adults without recent acute infections or vaccinations were the donors. The record originates from a study of shared clonotypes between healthy human individuals. In the study overall: For every donor, three CD4 naive, three CD4 memory, two CD8 naive and one CD8 memory plates were used.

The specimen sequenced was naive CD4+ T cells from PBMCs. Stated subset: CD45RA+ positively selected. The source is a man aged 18 to 30 in good health. Some clones in this sample may be carry-over from other donors' samples. The rearrangement joins TRBV28 to TRBJ2-7; D unclear. As DNA, the CDR3 is TGTGCCAGCAGTTTGTTCCGGGCCTCCTACGAGCAGTACTTC. It specifies CASSLFRASYEQYF.